A single sample gave rise to the 6 T cell receptor beta chains below, sequenced in a study of blood T cell repertoires in COVID-19 (dated by TCRdb to between 2020 and 2021). Library creation used the immunoSEQ multiplex PCR assay. TCRdb limited this immuneACCESS table to in-frame rearrangements with V and J called. A share of clones is missing; checked studies link under half to unresolved V genes, and the rest is unexplained. Within this sample are around 94,000 clones, with approximately 80% of them counted one time only. 3.4% of the sample lies in the top ten. The specimen was peripheral blood. Receptors originate from a man in his fifties with acute or convalescent COVID-19.

V and J are TRBV7-2 and TRBJ1-1; D unresolved. The germline V gene encodes CDR1 SGHTA and CDR2 FQGNSA. This CDR3 has 14 amino acids. V shed 3 bases and J shed 4 bases, with 12 bases lying between them. The CDR3 protein is CASSFIGSGTEAFF. The CDR3 DNA reads TGTGCCAGCAGCTTCATTGGGTCAGGCACTGAAGCTTTCTTT.

The chain combines TRBV21-1 with TRBJ2-7; the table's D call, TRBD1, was not checked against the DNA. TRBV21-1 is annotated as a pseudogene. The CDR3 has 14 residues. The CDR3 DNA reads TGTGCCAGCAGCAGTACAGGGGACTCCTACGAGCAGTACTTC. This sequence encodes CASSSTGDSYEQYF.

This sequence joins TRBV11-1 and TRBJ2-5; 8 nucleotides line up with TRBD1. CDR1 is SGHAT, CDR2 FQDESV, per germline (reference sequence). CDR3 length: 14 amino acids. Unmatched junction bases numbered 5, after V lost 3 bases and J lost 5 bases. CDR3 amino acids: CASSFFGQGETQYF. CDR3 bases: TGTGCCAGCAGCTTCTTCGGACAGGGTGAGACCCAGTACTTC.

The genes are TRBV30 and TRBJ2-7, with D perhaps TRBD2 (5 bases). CDR3 length equals 13 residues. Germline V CDR1 and CDR2: GTSNPN, SVGIG (reference sequence). The V gene lost 5 bases and the J gene lost 5 bases, with 16 bases spanning the gap. This CDR3 is CAWLAGARNEQYF. CDR3 nucleotides: TGTGCCTGGTTGGCGGGTGCGAGGAACGAGCAGTACTTC.

Only one count was recorded for this clone. The chain employs TRBV12-3 or TRBV12-4 and TRBJ2-2; D is uncertain. The V gene lost 8 bases and the J gene lost 2 bases, with 3 bases spanning the gap. CDR3 length: 11 residues. The CDR3 region is CASLNTGELFF. CDR3 DNA sequence: TGTGCCAGCCTCAACACCGGGGAGCTGTTTTTT.

The chain has TRBV30 and TRBJ2-5; D is possibly TRBD2 (5 bases). Germline V lookup: CDR1 GTSNPN, CDR2 SVGIG (reference sequence). This CDR3 has 12 amino acids. Trimming shortened V by 4 bases and J by 4 bases, and 10 bases separated the two germline ends. The CDR3 here is CAWNSGSETQYF. The CDR3, as DNA: TGTGCCTGGAACTCGGGGTCAGAGACCCAGTACTTC.